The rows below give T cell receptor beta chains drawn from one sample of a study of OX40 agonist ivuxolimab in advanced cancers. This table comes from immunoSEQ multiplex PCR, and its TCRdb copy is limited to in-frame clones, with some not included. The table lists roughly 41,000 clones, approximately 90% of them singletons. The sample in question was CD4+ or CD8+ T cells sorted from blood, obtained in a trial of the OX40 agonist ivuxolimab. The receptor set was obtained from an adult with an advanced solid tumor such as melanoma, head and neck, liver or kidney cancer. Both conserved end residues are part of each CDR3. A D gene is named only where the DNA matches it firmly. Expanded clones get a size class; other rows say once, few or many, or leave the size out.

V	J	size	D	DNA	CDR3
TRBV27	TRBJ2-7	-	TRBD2	TGTGCCAGCAGTTTGAAGACGGGGGGTGGTCTCTACGAGCAGTACTTC	CASSLKTGGGLYEQYF
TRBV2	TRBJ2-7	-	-	TGTGCCAGCAGACCCAGGGGTAAAACCTACGAGCAGTACTTC	CASRPRGKTYEQYF
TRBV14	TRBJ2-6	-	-	TGTGCCAGCAGCCAGAACAGGTTTCGGGTGGGGGCCAACGTCCTGACTTTC	CASSQNRFRVGANVLTF
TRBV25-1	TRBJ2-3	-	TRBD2	TGTGCCAGCAGTGTTCTAGCGGGGGTGCAGTATTTT	CASSVLAGVQYF
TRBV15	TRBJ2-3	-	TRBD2	TGTGCCACCAGCAGCGGACGGGGGGGCCTCGGCACAGATACGCAGTATTTT	CATSSGRGGLGTDTQYF
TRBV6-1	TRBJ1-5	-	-	TGTGCCAGCAGTGACACAGGGACTCCTCAGCCCCAGCATTTT	CASSDTGTPQPQHF
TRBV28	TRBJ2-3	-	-	TGTGCCAGCAGTAGAAACTCCCCAGATACGCAGTATTTT	CASSRNSPDTQYF
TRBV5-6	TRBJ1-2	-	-	TGTGCCAGCAGCTTGGACGGGGGATCGAACTATGGCTACACCTTC	CASSLDGGSNYGYTF
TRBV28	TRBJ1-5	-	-	TGTGCCAGCAGTGGGACCCGGGGGGGTATGAGCAATCAGCCCCAGCATTTT	CASSGTRGGMSNQPQHF
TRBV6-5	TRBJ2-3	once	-	TGTGCCAGCAGTCGCACGAGTTCAGATACGCAGTATTTT	CASSRTSSDTQYF
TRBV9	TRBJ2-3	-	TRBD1	TGTGCCAGCAGCGAGAGGACAGGGGGCGATAGGGATACGCAGTATTTT	CASSERTGGDRDTQYF
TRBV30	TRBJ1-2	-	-	TGTGCCTGGAGTATCCAGGCAGACTATGGCTACACCTTC	CAWSIQADYGYTF
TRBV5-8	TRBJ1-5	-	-	TGTGCCAGCAGCCTCACGGCGGGTTGGCCCCAGCATTTT	CASSLTAGWPQHF
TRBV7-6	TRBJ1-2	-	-	TGTGCCAGCAGCTTAGACAGGGCGGGAGGCTACACCTTC	CASSLDRAGGYTF
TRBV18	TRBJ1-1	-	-	TGTGCCAGCTCACCCGGGACCGAAGCTGAAGCTTTCTTT	CASSPGTEAEAFF
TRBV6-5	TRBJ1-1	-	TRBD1	TGTGCCAGCAGCAAACAGGGGGAAGCTTTCTTT	CASSKQGEAFF
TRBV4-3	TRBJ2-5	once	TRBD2	TGCGCCAGCAGCCAAGATTGGGCTAGCGGGGTACTCCAAGAGACCCAGTACTTC	CASSQDWASGVLQETQYF
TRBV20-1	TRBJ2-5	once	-	TGCAGTGCTAGCCATCAAGAGACCCAGTACTTC	CSASHQETQYF
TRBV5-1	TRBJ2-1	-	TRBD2	TGCGCCAGCAGCTTCAGTGGCACGGGGGGGCGGGAGCAGTTCTTC	CASSFSGTGGREQFF
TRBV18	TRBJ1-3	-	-	TGTGCCAGCTCACCTACATTGACGGGCAGAACTGGAAACACCATATATTTT	CASSPTLTGRTGNTIYF
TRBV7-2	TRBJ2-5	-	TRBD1	TGTGCCAGCAGCGCCAACCGCGGACAGGGGACAGAGACCCAGTACTTC	CASSANRGQGTETQYF
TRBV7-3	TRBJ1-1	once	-	TGTGCCAGCAGCTCCGTGACCCTGAACACTGAAGCTTTCTTT	CASSSVTLNTEAFF
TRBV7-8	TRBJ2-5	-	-	TGTGCCAGCAGCTTAGTGAGGACGGAGACCCAGTACTTC	CASSLVRTETQYF
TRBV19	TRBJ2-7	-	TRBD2	TGTGCCAGTAGCAGCGGGGGGGAAACCTACGAGCAGTACTTC	CASSSGGETYEQYF
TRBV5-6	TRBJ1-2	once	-	TGTGCCAGCGAGGTACGGGACACCCACGACTACACCTTC	CASEVRDTHDYTF
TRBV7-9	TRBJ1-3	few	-	TGTGCCAGCAGCCTCTCGGGGTTCGGTGGAAACACCATATATTTT	CASSLSGFGGNTIYF
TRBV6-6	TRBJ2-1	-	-	TGTGCCAGCAGTTACGGTGGGGTCTATGAGCAGTTCTTC	CASSYGGVYEQFF
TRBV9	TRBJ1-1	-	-	TGTGCCAGCAGCGTAGAGCTACGGGGGACTGAAGCTTTCTTT	CASSVELRGTEAFF
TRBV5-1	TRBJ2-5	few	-	TGCGCCAGCAGCCCTCCAGGGGCGGAGACCCAGTACTTC	CASSPPGAETQYF
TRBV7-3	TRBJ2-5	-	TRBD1	TGTGCCAGCAGCTTAGGGACAGTTAGAGAAGAGACCCAGTACTTC	CASSLGTVREETQYF
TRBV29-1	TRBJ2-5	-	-	TGCAGCGTTGTATCCGGATCGGGGACCCAGTACTTC	CSVVSGSGTQYF